Listed below are T cell receptor beta chains from one sample, sequenced in a study of tumor-infiltrating lymphocytes in primary liver carcinoma. Via MiXCR, TCRdb re-called the multiplex PCR reads, giving one row per CDR3 protein. The data show about 310,000 distinct CDR3 sequences, 50% to 60% seen once. The sequenced sample consisted of peripheral blood. These TCRs come from a woman aged 25-40 years with primary liver carcinoma and hepatitis B virus infection. The CDR3 runs from the conserved cysteine through the conserved F or W. A D gene is named only where the DNA matches it firmly. Size is omitted from some rows. Given values are once, few, many or a class for expanded clones.

TRBV13	TRBJ2-7	.	.	CASSLRRTGGSEQYF	TGTGCCAGCAGCTTAAGGCGGACGGGTGGGTCCGAGCAGTACTTC
TRBV6-6	TRBJ2-7	.	.	CAAGTVSEQYF	TGTGCCGCGGGGACAGTCTCCGAGCAGTACTTC
TRBV7-8	TRBJ1-5	.	few	CASSLITYQPQHF	TGTGCCAGCAGCTTAATAACCTATCAGCCCCAGCATTTT
TRBV11-2	TRBJ2-3	TRBD2	.	CASSLEVGTSTDTQCF	TGTGCCAGCAGCTTAGAAGTCGGGACTAGCACAGATACGCAGTGTTTT
TRBV12-3/TRBV12-4	TRBJ1-4	.	.	CASSFTCEKLFF	TGTGCCAGCAGCTTTACTTGTGAAAAACTGTTTTTT
TRBV7-9	TRBJ2-6	.	.	CASSIREAGANVLTF	TGTGCCAGCAGCATCAGGGAGGCTGGGGCCAACGTCCTGACTTTC
TRBV4-3	TRBJ2-2	.	.	CTSSPGGAGELFF	TGCACCAGCAGCCCCGGCGGCGCCGGGGAGCTGTTTTTT
TRBV2	TRBJ2-5	TRBD2	.	CTSSGTRQETQYF	TGTACCAGCAGTGGGACTAGGCAAGAGACCCAGTACTTC
TRBV5-6	TRBJ1-1	.	.	CASSAIGDTEAFF	TGTGCCAGCAGCGCGATTGGGGACACTGAAGCTTTCTTT
TRBV6-1	TRBJ1-1	.	.	CASSAPLGSAFF	TGTGCCAGCAGCGCACCTCTGGGTTCAGCTTTCTTT
TRBV12-3/TRBV12-4	TRBJ2-7	.	few	CASSSKRGGEQYF	TGTGCCAGTAGTTCGAAGAGGGGTGGGGAACAGTACTTC
TRBV12-3/TRBV12-4	TRBJ2-1	TRBD2	.	CASSRGLAGGPSYNEQFF	TGTGCCAGCAGCCGGGGACTAGCGGGAGGGCCCTCCTACAATGAGCAGTTCTTC
TRBV11-2	TRBJ2-7	.	.	CAGSFDISLYEQYF	TGTGCCGGCAGCTTCGATATTAGCCTCTACGAGCAGTACTTC
TRBV12-3/TRBV12-4	TRBJ2-1	.	many	CASSLSGGSYNEQFF	TGTGCCAGCAGTTTAAGTGGGGGCTCCTACAATGAGCAGTTCTTC
TRBV7-9	TRBJ2-1	TRBD2	many	CASSGDSGRAYNEQFF	TGTGCCAGCAGCGGGGATAGCGGGAGGGCCTACAATGAGCAGTTCTTC
TRBV6-6	TRBJ2-3	.	.	CASSYSTQDTQYF	TGTGCCAGCAGTTACTCGACGCAAGATACGCAGTATTTT
TRBV19	TRBJ1-5	.	.	CASSRQLNQPQHF	TGTGCCAGTAGTAGACAGTTGAATCAGCCCCAGCATTTT
TRBV5-4	TRBJ2-5	TRBD1	.	CASSLGQVEGETQYF	TGTGCCAGCAGCTTAGGACAGGTGGAAGGAGAGACCCAGTACTTC
TRBV28	TRBJ2-3	.	few	CASSAAISTDTQYF	TGTGCCAGCAGTGCGGCCATTAGCACAGATACGCAGTATTTT
TRBV6-5	TRBJ1-6	.	.	CASRRTGVATSNSPLHF	TGTGCCAGCAGGAGAACGGGGGTCGCAACTTCCAATTCACCCCTCCACTTT
TRBV25-1	TRBJ1-6	.	.	CASTEQGTNSPLHF	TGTGCCAGCACCGAACAGGGAACTAATTCACCCCTCCACTTT
TRBV4-3	TRBJ2-2	.	.	CASSQDELLHEDTGDLFF	TGCGCCAGCAGCCAAGATGAACTCCTTCATGAGGACACCGGGGACCTGTTTTTT
TRBV6-1	TRBJ1-5	.	few	CASSGRQDLSNQPQHF	TGTGCCAGCAGTGGTAGACAGGATCTAAGCAATCAGCCCCAGCATTTT
TRBV4-1	TRBJ2-7	.	.	CASSPAPPYGQYF	TGCGCCAGCAGCCCCGCACCCCCATACGGGCAGTACTTC
TRBV6-5	TRBJ1-5	TRBD1	.	CVSSYSPPTGNQPQHF	TGTGTCAGCAGTTACTCCCCCCCGACAGGGAATCAGCCCCAGCATTTT
TRBV11-2	TRBJ2-1	.	.	CAGSSNRVSDNEQFF	TGTGCCGGCAGCTCTAATCGTGTTAGTGACAATGAGCAGTTCTTC